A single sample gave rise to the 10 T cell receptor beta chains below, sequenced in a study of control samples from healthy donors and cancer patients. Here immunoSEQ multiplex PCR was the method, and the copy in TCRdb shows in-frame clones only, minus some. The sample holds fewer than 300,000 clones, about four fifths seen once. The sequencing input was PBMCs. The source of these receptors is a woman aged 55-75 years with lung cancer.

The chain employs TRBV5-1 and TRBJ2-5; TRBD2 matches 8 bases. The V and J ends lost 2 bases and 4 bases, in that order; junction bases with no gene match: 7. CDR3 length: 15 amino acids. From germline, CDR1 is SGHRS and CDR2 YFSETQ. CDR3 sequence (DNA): TGCGCCAGCAGCTTAGCGGGAGCCGGGAGAGAGACCCAGTACTTC. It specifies CASSLAGAGRETQYF.

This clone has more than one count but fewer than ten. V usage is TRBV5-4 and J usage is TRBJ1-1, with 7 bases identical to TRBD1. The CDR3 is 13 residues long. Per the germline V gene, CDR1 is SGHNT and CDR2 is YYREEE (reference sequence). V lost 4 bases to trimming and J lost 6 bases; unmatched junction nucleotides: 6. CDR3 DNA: TGTGCCAGCAGCCTAACCGACAGGGCTGAAGCTTTCTTT. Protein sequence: CASSLTDRAEAFF. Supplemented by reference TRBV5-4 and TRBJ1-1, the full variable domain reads ETGVTQSPTHLIKTRGQQVTLRCSSQSGHNTVSWYQQALGQGPQFIFQYYREEENGRGNFPPRFSGLQFPNYSSELNVNALELDDSALYLCASSLTDRAEAFFGQGTRLTVV.

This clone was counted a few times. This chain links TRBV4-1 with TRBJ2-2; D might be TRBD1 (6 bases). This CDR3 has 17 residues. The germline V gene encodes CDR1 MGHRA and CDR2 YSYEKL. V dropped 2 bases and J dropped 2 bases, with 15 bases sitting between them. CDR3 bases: TGCGCCAGCAGCCAATTATCTGGGGGCGGAAACACCGGGGAGCTGTTTTTT. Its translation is CASSQLSGGGNTGELFF.

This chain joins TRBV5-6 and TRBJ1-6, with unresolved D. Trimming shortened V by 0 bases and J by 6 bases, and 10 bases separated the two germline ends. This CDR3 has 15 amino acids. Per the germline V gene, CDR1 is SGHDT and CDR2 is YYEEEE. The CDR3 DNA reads TGTGCCAGCAGCTTGGAGTGGGCGGGTAATTCACCCCTCCACTTT. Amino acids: CASSLEWAGNSPLHF.

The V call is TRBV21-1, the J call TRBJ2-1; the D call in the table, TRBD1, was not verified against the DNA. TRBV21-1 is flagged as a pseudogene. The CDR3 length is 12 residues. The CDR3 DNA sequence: TGTGCCAGAGGGGCCCGGGTATATGAGCAGTTCTTC. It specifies CARGARVYEQFF.

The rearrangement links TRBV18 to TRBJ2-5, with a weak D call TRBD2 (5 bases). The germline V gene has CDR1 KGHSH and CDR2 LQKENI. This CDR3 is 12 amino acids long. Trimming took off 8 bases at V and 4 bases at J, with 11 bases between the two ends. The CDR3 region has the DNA TGTGCCAGCCACATGGCGGGAGAGACCCAGTACTTC. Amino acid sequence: CASHMAGETQYF.

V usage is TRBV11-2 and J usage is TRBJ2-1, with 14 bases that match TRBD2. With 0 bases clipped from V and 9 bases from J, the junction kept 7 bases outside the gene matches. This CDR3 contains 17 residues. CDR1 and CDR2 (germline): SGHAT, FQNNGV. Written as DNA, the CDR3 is TGTGCCAGCAGCTTAGATTCGGGACTAGCGGGGGAGGGTGAGCAGTTCTTC. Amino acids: CASSLDSGLAGEGEQFF.

In nucleotides, the CDR3 is TGCGCCAGCGGGGATCTGCGGGGAAACACTGAAGCTTTCTTT. Its translation is CASGDLRGNTEAFF. The genes are TRBV5-1 and TRBJ1-1; D ambiguous. The germline V gene encodes CDR1 SGHRS and CDR2 YFSETQ. V was pared by 7 bases and J by 2 bases, with 15 bases between. The CDR3 sequence is 14 residues long.

The CDR3, as DNA: TGTGCCAGCAGCTCCCGAGTCGGACAGGGAAGCGGCTACACCTTC. Encoded protein: CASSSRVGQGSGYTF. This chain links TRBV7-2 with TRBJ1-2, with 8 bases that match TRBD1. The germline gives CDR1 SGHTA, CDR2 FQGNSA. V lost 4 bases to trimming and J lost 8 bases; unmatched junction nucleotides: 12. This CDR3 contains 15 residues.

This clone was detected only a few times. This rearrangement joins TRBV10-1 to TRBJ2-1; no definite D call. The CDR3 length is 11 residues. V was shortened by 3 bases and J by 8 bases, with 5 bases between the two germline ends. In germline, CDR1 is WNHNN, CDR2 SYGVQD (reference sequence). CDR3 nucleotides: TGCGCCAGCAGTGACAGTGATGAGCAGTTCTTC. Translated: CASSDSDEQFF.